This T cell receptor beta chain was captured by sequencing in a study of shared clonotypes between healthy human individuals (dated by TCRdb to between 2020 and 2021). Turning to the overall study: Three men and a couple of women, aged 18 to 49 years, made up the cohort. To estimate repertoire size and how much clonotypes are shared between individuals, the study performed deep sequencing of blood TCR repertoires from five healthy adults. Libraries were prepared and TCR repertoires were sequenced by different laboratories using diverse techniques, in order to increase sequencing depth and limit assay-specific biases. For each donor, CD4 naive and CD4 memory were each given three plates, CD8 naive was given two plates, and CD8 memory was given one plate. Each donor's leukapheresis produced roughly between roughly 0.85 and 9 billion PBMCs.

TCR CDR3 regions were amplified from genomic DNA by multiplex PCR using the deep immunoSEQ assay. Genomic DNA extracted from each cell subset was distributed evenly over all wells of several immunoSEQ 96-well plates, and each plate served as one replicate. For sorted subsets, each replicate PCR was loaded with 150 to 250 ng genomic DNA, equivalent to 32,000 or so T cell genomes. The purified libraries were quantified using a Qubit 3.0 fluorometer, sized with a Bioanalyzer 2100, and then quantified again using the KAPA Library Quantification kit. Every immunoSEQ 96-well plate was sequenced on a separate single-read 150-cycle Illumina NextSeq 550 flow cell. Regarding the original processing steps: The immunoSEQ output contained only junctional sequences without quality scores, so filtering could not match that applied to full-length reads. Sequences were annotated with PyIR, a Python wrapper for IgBLAST v1.9, and V/J genes and CDR3 were assigned using IMGT germline references. Reads were removed for weak V/J assignments (E-value above 1e-6), missing CDR3, stop codons, out-of-frame junctions, or ambiguous translated residues. V3J clonotypes were defined by identical inferred V gene, J gene, and CDR3 amino acid sequence. To compute the percentage overlap between repertoires, the number of shared unique clonotypes was divided by the size of the smaller repertoire. Three approaches were used to assess repertoire richness: RTK rarefaction, the Chao1 estimator, and Recon v2.1 estimates of unobserved clonotypes. Generation probabilities for all TCRbeta clonotypes obtained by the gDNA method from a few donors were computed using OLGA. TCRdb holds this immuneACCESS table with in-frame rearrangements only. Some clones are missing; in checked studies, unresolved V genes explain under half, and the rest has no known cause. V, J and clone size are those of that table, while D and trimming were read from the DNA. For this sample the table gives approximately 2.3 million clones, of which approximately 95% were detected only once. Around 0.4% of the sample rests with the top ten.

The full study reports these points: Across several donors, around 5% of naive CD4, 3.5% of naive CD8, about 2.3% of memory CD4, and about 0.44% of memory CD8 clonotypes were shared. Because the study included a small number of donors, the genetic and exposure-history diversity represented was limited. Pairwise subsampling indicated that sequencing depth was expected to affect the degree of clonotype sharing among donors. Larger estimated clonotype richness was generally found for naive subsets than for memory subsets. Rarefaction of sorted-subset datasets indicated incomplete sequencing despite the large sequencing depth. Higher generation probabilities were observed for clonotypes shared by all four sorted-subset donors than for non-shared clonotypes. Sampling was limited to blood, and TCR repertoires in tissue likely differ from TCR repertoires in blood.

For this chain, trimming is 0 bases at the V end and 7 bases at the J end, and the number of junction bases without a gene match is 5. The germline V gene supplies CDR1 SGDLS and CDR2 YYNGEE. The CDR3 starts with the cysteine, ends with the phenylalanine, and has 14 residues. CDR3 DNA only is kept here, 42 bases in frame from base 1. A remark on this clone: Its cognate antigen has yet to be identified. Base quality data are lacking; no much larger clone is found one base away.

The donors were healthy, HIV-negative adults with no recently reported acute infections or vaccinations. Every donor was a Caucasian adult residing in Nashville, Tennessee, USA. Magnetic negative selection was used to enrich CD4+ T cells, after which naive cells were positively selected on CD45RA and the negative fraction became the memory subset. Blood was collected by leukapheresis, and PBMCs were isolated by Ficoll-Histopaque density gradient centrifugation and then cryopreserved in liquid nitrogen vapor phase. Analytical flow cytometry was used to check the purity and quantity of each magnetically sorted T cell population. Genomic DNA was isolated from each sorted fraction and quantified by UV absorbance on a Nanodrop 2000c.

Sequencing input: naive CD4+ T cells from PBMCs. This sample's cell subset or site label indicates: CD45RA+ positively selected. This sequence uses TRBV9 and TRBJ2-7, and 9 bases in between align with TRBD1. The TCR originated in a man between 18 and 29 years old in good health. Some clones in this sample may be carry-over from other donors' samples. At the DNA level, the sequence is TGTGCCAGCAGCGTAGGGGGACAGGGAGGTGAGCAGTACTTC. Its product reads: CASSVGGQGGEQYF. Where the CDR3 stops, the reference TRBV9 and TRBJ2-7 genes take over; the full variable domain is DSGVTQTPKHLITATGQRVTLRCSPRSGDLSVYWYQQSLDQGLQFLIQYYNGEERAKGNILERFSAQQFPDLHSELNLSSLELGDSALYFCASSVGGQGGEQYFGPGTRLTVT.